The clone carrying this TCR beta chain has a count of ten or more. Its antigen is not identified. The record originates from a study of T cell repertoires in cytomegalovirus infection. A single record per CDR3 protein comes from TCRdb applying MiXCR to the reads. The sample yields almost 300,000 distinct CDR3 sequences, around 9.1% seen once. Study findings and constraints: Ex vivo responses were dominated by HLA-C-restricted CMV-specific TCR beta clonotypes.

Germline CDR1 is SGHAT and CDR2 is FQNNGV. The CDR3 has 13 amino acids. V was cut by 2 bases and J by 9 bases, with 11 bases left in between. Sequencing input: PBMCs. This TCR was recovered from a human donor in good health (CMV status not recorded). Some clones in this sample may be carry-over from other donors' samples. This rearrangement joins TRBV11-2 to TRBJ1-5; no firm D call. This CDR3 reads CASSLNHPGPQHF. CDR3 coding DNA: TGTGCCAGCAGCTTAAATCACCCTGGGCCCCAGCATTTT.